Each of the 10 T cell receptor beta chains below was sequenced from the same sample in a study of cytomegalovirus exposure and HLA in healthy donors. PCR employed 60 Vbeta and 13 Jbeta primers. Sequencing was performed with immunoSEQ multiplex PCR; in TCRdb, only in-frame clones are kept and a portion is missing. Of about 130,000 clones in the sample, around 83% were seen once. What was sequenced was PBMCs. The receptor source for this set is a girl aged 2-10 years in good health and CMV-seronegative.

This chain connects TRBV5-4 to TRBJ2-7, with 8 bases identical to TRBD1. CDR1 SGHNT and CDR2 YYREEE come from the germline V gene (reference sequence). CDR3 length equals 13 residues. After removal of 2 bases from V and 4 bases from J, the junction contained 2 bases not matched to a gene. CDR3 sequence reads: CASSLYRGYEQYF. CDR3 bases: TGTGCCAGCAGCTTATACAGGGGGTACGAGCAGTACTTC.

This chain joins TRBV5-6 and TRBJ2-7, with 11 bases matching TRBD1. The CDR3 covers 14 residues. The germline V gene has CDR1 SGHDT and CDR2 YYEEEE. The V gene end was trimmed by 3 bases and the J gene end by 5 bases; junction bases not matched to a gene: 4. CDR3 region: CASSSRTGGHEQYF. The CDR3 DNA follows: TGTGCCAGCAGCTCGCGGACAGGGGGCCACGAGCAGTACTTC.

The V call is TRBV6-1, the J call TRBJ1-2; no reliable D call. CDR1 and CDR2 from the germline V gene are MNHNS and SASEGT. The CDR3 extends over 15 amino acids. V lost 2 bases and J 4 bases, leaving 14 bases between the germline ends. The CDR3 DNA sequence: TGTGCCAGCAGTGAACGGAGTGACCTTGTCTATGGCTACACCTTC. This sequence encodes CASSERSDLVYGYTF.

This chain joins TRBV27 and TRBJ2-3, with 7 bases fitting TRBD2. V dropped 3 bases and J dropped 0; count of bases not matched to a gene: 0. The CDR3 loop spans 14 amino acids. Looked up from germline, CDR1 is MNHEY and CDR2 is SMNVEV (reference sequence). As DNA, the CDR3 is TGTGCCAGCAGTTTTAGCGGGAGCACAGATACGCAGTATTTT. Its protein product is CASSFSGSTDTQYF.

This clone showed up just a few times. V is TRBV5-1 and J is TRBJ1-5, with 9 nucleotides matching TRBD1. The J segment lost 6 bases and the V segment lost 4 bases, leaving 8 bases of the junction unmatched. From germline, CDR1 is SGHRS and CDR2 YFSETQ. The CDR3 is 15 amino acids. CDR3 amino acids: CASSPGQGRGQPQHF. In DNA, the CDR3 is TGCGCCAGCAGCCCGGGACAGGGTCGGGGTCAGCCCCAGCATTTT.

The chain is built from TRBV7-2 and TRBJ2-5; unclear D gene. This CDR3 region has 15 residues. Germline-derived CDR1 and CDR2 are SGHTA and FQGNSA. V lost 6 bases and J lost 1, with 15 bases in between. The CDR3 DNA is TGTGCCAGCAGTCAAACCCCAGTAACCCAAGAGACCCAGTACTTC. It yields the protein CASSQTPVTQETQYF.

J is TRBJ1-3 and V is TRBV5-4; TRBD1 is a possible D gene (5 bases). There are 16 residues in the CDR3. In germline, CDR1 is SGHNT, CDR2 YYREEE (reference sequence). Trimming took 2 bases from V and 0 from J, leaving 12 bases between them. The DNA for the CDR3 is TGTGCCAGCAGCTTTCAGGGCTTGAGCTCTGGAAACACCATATATTTT. Encoded protein: CASSFQGLSSGNTIYF.

The chain is built from TRBV7-3 and TRBJ2-3, with D unresolved. Germline V gives CDR1 SGHTA, CDR2 FQGTGA. The CDR3 is 13 residues long. Deletions cut 5 bases from V and 4 bases from J, with 10 bases between. Here the CDR3 DNA reads TGTGCCAGCAGCCAGGAACTTGCAGATACGCAGTATTTT. This translates into CASSQELADTQYF. The whole variable domain, filled in from reference TRBV7-3 and TRBJ2-3, reads GAGVSQTPSNKVTEKGKYVELRCDPISGHTALYWYRQSLGQGPEFLIYFQGTGAADDSGLPNDRFFAVRPEGSVSTLKIQRTERGDSAVYLCASSQELADTQYFGPGTRLTVL.

This clone was detected only once. V and J are TRBV12-5 and TRBJ1-3; 11 bases map to TRBD1. J gave up 4 bases and V 8 bases, and 13 bases lay outside the gene matches. Germline CDR1 LGHNT, CDR2 FRNRAP. This CDR3 region has 17 residues. DNA for the CDR3: TGTGCTAGTCGGCCCCTTTGGACAGGGGGCAGGGGAAACACCATATATTTT. As protein: CASRPLWTGGRGNTIYF.

The chain has TRBV7-2 and TRBJ1-4; D is unclear. The CDR3 has 15 residues. Trimming removed 5 bases at V and 4 bases at J, with 14 bases between. Germline V lookup: CDR1 SGHTA, CDR2 FQGNSA. In DNA form, the CDR3 reads TGTGCCAGCAGCGCACGGGGATACCATAATGAAAAACTGTTTTTT. Amino acid sequence: CASSARGYHNEKLFF.